The 3 T cell receptor beta chains given below trace back to one sample, sequenced in a study of cytomegalovirus exposure and HLA in healthy donors. Amplification used 60 Vbeta primers and 13 Jbeta primers. Sequencing used immunoSEQ multiplex PCR; TCRdb keeps in-frame clones, though not all of them. Of about 110,000 clones listed, 55% to 80% are singletons. Sequenced input: PBMCs. Receptor source: a woman aged 25 to 39 in good health and CMV-seronegative.

This clone was picked up one time. In DNA, the CDR3 is TGTGCCAGCAGTTACTCCGGGACAGAGAACACTGAAGCTTTCTTT. Translated, it gives CASSYSGTENTEAFF. The chain links TRBV6-5 to TRBJ1-1, with 7 bases fitting TRBD1. The length of the CDR3 is 15 residues. V gave up 0 bases and J gave up 1 base; unmatched junction bases: 2. Per the germline V gene, CDR1 is MNHEY and CDR2 is SVGAGI.

The rearrangement uses TRBV6-6 and TRBJ1-1; 10 bases are shared with TRBD1. The CDR3 covers 15 residues. In germline, CDR1 is MNHNY, CDR2 SVGAGI (reference sequence). J was trimmed by 6 bases and V by 4 bases; bases with no gene match: 8. CDR3 residues: CASSLTGGRGAEAFF. CDR3 nucleotides: TGTGCCAGCAGTTTGACAGGGGGCCGGGGCGCTGAAGCTTTCTTT.

This chain links TRBV15 with TRBJ2-1, with a weak D call TRBD1 (6 bases). The germline CDR1 and CDR2 sequences are LNHNV and YYDKDF (reference sequence). Deletions cut 0 bases from V and 4 bases from J, with 13 bases between. This CDR3 has 16 amino acids. DNA for the CDR3: TGTGCCACCAGCAGAGATCGCAGGGGATCTTACAATGAGCAGTTCTTC. Translation: CATSRDRRGSYNEQFF.